Each of the 13 T cell receptor beta chains below was sequenced from the same sample in a study of blood T cell repertoires in COVID-19. Using immunoSEQ multiplex PCR, the repertoire was profiled, and TCRdb retains in-frame clones only, with some absent. The data show over 250,000 clones, with approximately 80% seen just once and about 5% held by the top ten. Sequenced material: PBMCs or T cells enriched from blood (not recorded which). These receptors were obtained from a man aged 40-49 years who had been exposed to COVID-19.

The chain links TRBV5-4 to TRBJ2-3; D is perhaps TRBD2 (7 bases). CDR1 is SGHNT and CDR2 is YYREEE in the germline V gene (reference sequence). CDR3 length: 16 amino acids. Trimming cost V 2 bases and J 0 bases, with 13 bases left between them. In DNA, the CDR3 is TGTGCCAGCAGCTTAGGGGGGGCCTCTAGCACAGATACGCAGTATTTT. This encodes CASSLGGASSTDTQYF.

The chain has TRBV27 and TRBJ2-1; no reliable D call. This CDR3 contains 15 residues. Germline CDR1 MNHEY, CDR2 SMNVEV (reference sequence). V shed 7 bases and J shed 5 bases, with 18 bases lying between them. The CDR3 DNA reads as TGTGCCAGCATTCTTACTCTCGGTTTACACAATGAGCAGTTCTTC. It specifies CASILTLGLHNEQFF.

The rearrangement uses TRBV11-2 and TRBJ1-1; D call uncertain. Trimming pared 6 bases from V and 6 bases from J, leaving 17 bases between. This CDR3 has 14 residues. Germline V gives CDR1 SGHAT, CDR2 FQNNGV. The CDR3 DNA sequence: TGTGCCAGCAGTCCGGGTTTTTTCGGGGCTGAAGCTTTCTTT. It yields the protein CASSPGFFGAEAFF.

The gene calls are TRBV24-1 and TRBJ2-1, with D possibly being TRBD1 (6 bases). V was clipped by 5 bases and J by 4 bases, with 8 bases between them. Germline CDR1 KGHDR, CDR2 SFDVKD. CDR3 length: 13 residues. CDR3 protein: CATSADSYNEQFF. The DNA of the CDR3 is TGTGCCACCAGTGCGGACAGTTACAATGAGCAGTTCTTC.

V gene TRBV18 combines with J gene TRBJ1-5; 7 bases are shared with TRBD1. The CDR3 has 14 residues. Trimming removed 5 bases from V and 7 bases from J; junction bases left unmatched: 8. The V gene's germline CDR1 is KGHSH and CDR2 LQKENI. CDR3 sequence reads: CASSANRGGQPQHF. The CDR3 coding sequence is TGTGCCAGCTCAGCCAACAGGGGTGGACAGCCCCAGCATTTT.

The V call is TRBV12-2, the J call TRBJ1-4. TRBV12-2 has pseudogene status. The CDR3 spans 15 residues. The CDR3 nucleotides are TGTGCAATCCCGTTCATTCGGGGGGCGCGTGAAAAACTGTTTTTT. It yields the protein CAIPFIRGAREKLFF.

Here the CDR3 reads CASSQAGSNTIYF. DNA for the CDR3: TGTGCCAGCAGCCAAGCAGGGTCTAACACCATATATTTT. This chain links TRBV4-2 with TRBJ1-3; perhaps TRBD1 as D (5 bases). V was trimmed by 1 base and J by 7 bases, leaving 8 bases between them. CDR1 is LGHNA, CDR2 YNFKEQ, per germline. There are 13 residues in the CDR3.

The rearrangement links TRBV7-2 to TRBJ2-3, with D tentatively TRBD2 (6 bases). The V end lost 2 bases, the J end lost 7 bases, and 16 bases lay between the germline ends. The CDR3 consists of 15 residues. The germline CDR1 and CDR2 sequences are SGHTA and FQGNSA. As DNA, the CDR3 is TGTGCCAGCAGCTTACGAGGAGGGGTCTCATATACGCAGTATTTT. Translating gives CASSLRGGVSYTQYF. Full variable domain (rest looked up from reference TRBV7-2 and TRBJ2-3): GAGVSQSPSNKVTEKGKDVELRCDPISGHTALYWYRQSLGQGLEFLIYFQGNSAPDKSGLPSDRFSAERTGGSVSTLTIQRTQQEDSAVYLCASSLRGGVSYTQYFGPGTRLTVL.

This chain uses TRBV3-1 (or the pseudogene TRBV3-2) with TRBJ1-2; D uncertain. Germline V gene sequence: CDR1 LGHDT, CDR2 YNNKEL (reference sequence). This CDR3 comprises 11 residues. The ends were cut back, 8 bases at V and 8 bases at J, with 12 bases in the middle. This chain's CDR3 is CASSQERGYTF. As DNA, the CDR3 is TGTGCCAGCTCCCAGGAAAGAGGCTACACCTTC.

The chain links TRBV30 to TRBJ1-1; TRBD1 matches 8 bases. This CDR3 is built from 13 residues. CDR1 GTSNPN and CDR2 SVGIG come from the germline V gene (reference sequence). Trimming took 5 bases from V and 11 from J; bases not matched to a gene: 13. The CDR3 protein is CAWEGQAMGFAFF. The CDR3 DNA sequence: TGTGCCTGGGAGGGACAGGCCATGGGGTTTGCTTTCTTT.

The chain uses TRBV6-5 and TRBJ2-7; 11 bases line up with TRBD2. Germline assignment: CDR1 MNHEY and CDR2 SVGAGI. The CDR3 totals 15 residues. V shed 4 bases, J shed 2 bases, and the junction held 4 bases outside the gene matches. CDR3 sequence (DNA): TGTGCCAGCAGTTTACTAGCGGGAGTGGCCTACGAGCAGTACTTC. Translated: CASSLLAGVAYEQYF.

The chain uses TRBV5-1 and TRBJ2-7; tentatively, D is TRBD1 (6 bases). Trimming pared 3 bases from V and 0 bases from J, leaving 10 bases between. Germline V gene data show CDR1 as SGHRS and CDR2 as YFSETQ. This CDR3 contains 14 residues. The CDR3 nucleotides read TGCGCCAGCAGCTCCACAGGGAGCTCCTACGAGCAGTACTTC. Translation gives CASSSTGSSYEQYF.

The V call is TRBV27, the J call TRBJ2-1, with 8 nucleotides matching TRBD1. V shed 7 bases, J shed 0 bases, and the junction held 11 bases outside the gene matches. CDR1 and CDR2 from the germline V gene are MNHEY and SMNVEV (reference sequence). The CDR3 contains 17 residues. As DNA, the CDR3 is TGTGCCAGCACCTCGCCGGGACAGGTCGACTCCTACAATGAGCAGTTCTTC. It codes for CASTSPGQVDSYNEQFF.